These 9 T cell receptor beta chains originate from one sample sequenced in a study of blood T cell repertoires in COVID-19. Clones were sequenced by immunoSEQ multiplex PCR, and TCRdb holds only the in-frame ones, with some missing. The profile shows about 240,000 clones, less than 90% of them singletons. The sequencing input was peripheral blood. Receptors were obtained from a man aged 60-69 years with acute or convalescent COVID-19.

This chain joins TRBV6-1 and TRBJ1-6, with D tentatively TRBD1 (5 bases). CDR1 and CDR2 from the germline V gene are MNHNS and SASEGT. V lost 3 bases to trimming and J lost 8 bases, with 11 bases between them. There are 14 residues in the CDR3. The CDR3 DNA reads as TGTGCCAGCAGTGATGGGGTAGGGGATTCACCCCTCCACTTT. It specifies CASSDGVGDSPLHF.

The genes are TRBV6-5 and TRBJ1-2; the D is unclear. The CDR3 sequence is 15 residues long. Trimming shortened V by 5 bases and J by 3 bases, and 16 bases separated the two germline ends. From germline, CDR1 is MNHEY and CDR2 SVGAGI. The CDR3 DNA follows: TGTGCCAGCAGTCGGGTACCGAAAGGAGACTATGGCTACACCTTC. Translated: CASSRVPKGDYGYTF.

This clone was detected once. The chain uses TRBV7-2 and TRBJ1-2; D not certain. The CDR3 extends over 13 amino acids. V dropped 5 bases and J dropped 5 bases, with 12 bases sitting between them. In germline, CDR1 is SGHTA, CDR2 FQGNSA. The chain's CDR3 is CASSMDGRYGYTF. As DNA, the CDR3 is TGTGCCAGCAGCATGGACGGGAGGTATGGCTACACCTTC.

CDR3 protein: CATSLMGGRGDTQYF. CDR3 DNA: TGTGCCACCAGCTTGATGGGTGGGAGAGGGGATACGCAGTATTTT. The V call is TRBV15, the J call TRBJ2-3; maybe TRBD2 (5 bases). CDR3 length: 15 amino acids. Germline CDR1 is LNHNV and CDR2 is YYDKDF (reference sequence). V lost 5 bases, J lost 6 bases, and 18 bases lay in between. Full variable domain (rest looked up from reference TRBV15 and TRBJ2-3): DAMVIQNPRYQVTQFGKPVTLSCSQTLNHNVMYWYQQKSSQAPKLLFHYYDKDFNNEADTPDNFQSRRPNTSFCFLDIRSPGLGDTAMYLCATSLMGGRGDTQYFGPGTRLTVL.

The chain couples TRBV27 to TRBJ2-3; 8 bases fit TRBD2. The V and J ends lost 6 bases and 2 bases, in that order; junction bases with no gene match: 4. The CDR3 consists of 14 residues. CDR1 is MNHEY and CDR2 is SMNVEV in the germline V gene (reference sequence). The CDR3 spells CASRAGVPTDTQYF. CDR3 DNA sequence: TGTGCCAGCAGAGCGGGAGTTCCCACAGATACGCAGTATTTT.

This clone was observed once. CDR3 sequence: CASTVAGVFDEQFF. Here the CDR3 DNA reads TGTGCCAGCACCGTAGCGGGAGTCTTCGATGAGCAGTTCTTC. The chain employs TRBV28 and TRBJ2-1; TRBD2 matches at 9 bases. Looked up from germline, CDR1 is MDHEN and CDR2 is SYDVKM. The CDR3 has 14 amino acids. J was trimmed by 8 bases and V by 7 bases; bases with no gene match: 9.

This clone was seen a few times. This chain joins TRBV5-1 and TRBJ2-1; 12 bases align to TRBD2. This CDR3 comprises 15 residues. J was trimmed by 5 bases and V by 4 bases; bases with no gene match: 4. Germline V gene data show CDR1 as SGHRS and CDR2 as YFSETQ. The CDR3 region is CASSAGLAGHNEQFF. CDR3 bases: TGCGCCAGCAGCGCTGGACTAGCGGGGCACAATGAGCAGTTCTTC.

The CDR3 nucleotides are TGTGCCAGCAGCGTAGCTCTGGCAGGGGGGAACACCGGGGAGCTGTTTTTT. This gives the protein CASSVALAGGNTGELFF. The V and J genes are TRBV9 and TRBJ2-2; TRBD1 agrees at 7 bases. Per germline, CDR1 SGDLS and CDR2 YYNGEE. This CDR3 contains 17 residues. With 0 bases clipped from V and 1 base from J, the junction kept 6 bases outside the gene matches.

J is TRBJ2-7 and V is TRBV10-2; D is undetermined. V gave up 5 bases and J gave up 3 bases, with 8 bases separating them. Germline CDR1 is WSHSY and CDR2 is SAAADI. The CDR3 loop spans 12 amino acids. The CDR3 sequence: CASSTKNYEQYF. The CDR3 coding sequence is TGCGCCAGCAGTACTAAAAACTACGAGCAGTACTTC.